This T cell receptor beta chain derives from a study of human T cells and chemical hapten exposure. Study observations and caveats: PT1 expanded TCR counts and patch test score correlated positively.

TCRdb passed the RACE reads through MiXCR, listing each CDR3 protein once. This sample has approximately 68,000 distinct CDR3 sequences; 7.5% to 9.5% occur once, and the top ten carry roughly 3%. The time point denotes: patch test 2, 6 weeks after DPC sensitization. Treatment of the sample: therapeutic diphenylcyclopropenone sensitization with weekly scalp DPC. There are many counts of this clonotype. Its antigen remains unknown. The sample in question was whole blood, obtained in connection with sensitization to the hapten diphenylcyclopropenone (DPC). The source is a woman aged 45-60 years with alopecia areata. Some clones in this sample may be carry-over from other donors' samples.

The CDR3: CASSFGRSLNQPQHF. DNA of the CDR3: TGTGCCAGCAGCTTCGGCAGGAGCCTCAATCAGCCCCAGCATTTT. The rearrangement links TRBV5-6 to TRBJ1-5, with D unresolved. Trimming removed 2 bases from V and 3 bases from J, with 12 bases in between. The CDR3 is made up of 15 amino acids. Germline lookup yields CDR1 SGHDT and CDR2 YYEEEE.